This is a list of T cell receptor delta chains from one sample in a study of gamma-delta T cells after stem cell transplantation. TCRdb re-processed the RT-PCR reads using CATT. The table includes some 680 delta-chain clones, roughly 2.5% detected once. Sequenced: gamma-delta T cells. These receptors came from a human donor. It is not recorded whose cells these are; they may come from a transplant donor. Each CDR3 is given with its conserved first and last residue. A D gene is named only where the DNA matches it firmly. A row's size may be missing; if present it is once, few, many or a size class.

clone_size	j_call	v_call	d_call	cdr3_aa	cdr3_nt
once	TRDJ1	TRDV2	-	CACDTVGTYTDKLIF	TGTGCCTGTGACACTGTGGGGACCTACACCGATAAACTCATCTTT
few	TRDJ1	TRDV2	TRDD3	CACDALGDTRSDKLIF	TGTGCCTGTGACGCTCTGGGGGATACGCGTTCCGATAAACTCATCTTT
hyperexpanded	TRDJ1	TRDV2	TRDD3	CACERLGDRDDKLIF	TGTGCCTGCGAGAGGTTGGGGGATAGGGACGATAAACTCATCTTT
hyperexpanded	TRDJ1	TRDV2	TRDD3	CACDTVASTGGYPYTDKLIF	TGTGCCTGTGACACCGTCGCCTCCACTGGGGGATACCCGTACACCGATAAACTCATCTTT
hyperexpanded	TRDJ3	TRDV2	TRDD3	CACDPTGGSSWDTRQMFF	TGTGCCTGTGACCCTACTGGGGGATCCTCCTGGGACACCCGACAGATGTTTTTC
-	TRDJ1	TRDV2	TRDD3	CACDPVLGDTGYTDKLIF	TGTGCCTGTGACCCCGTACTGGGGGATACGGGGTACACCGATAAGCTCATCTTT
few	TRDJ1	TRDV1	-	CALGDLRLGTDKLIF	TGTGCTCTTGGGGATCTTCGATTAGGCACCGATAAACTCATCTTT
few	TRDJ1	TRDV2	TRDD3	CACDTVASTGGYLAYTDKLIF	TGTGCCTGTGACACCGTCGCCTCCACTGGGGGATACCTGGCGTACACCGATAAACTCATCTTT
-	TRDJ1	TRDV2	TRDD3	CACERLGDSLITDKLIF	TGTGCCTGCGAGAGGTTGGGGGATTCCTTGATCACCGATAAACTCATCTTT
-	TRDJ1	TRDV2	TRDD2	CACDKVNNTFLRKRGDLYTDKLIF	TGTGCCTGTGACAAAGTAAATAACACCTTCCTACGCAAGAGGGGGGATCTGTACACCGATAAACTCATCTTT